The rows below give T cell receptor beta chains drawn from one sample of a study of cytomegalovirus exposure and HLA in healthy donors. Sequenced by immunoSEQ multiplex PCR; TCRdb stores in-frame clones only, minus some. The profile shows approximately 92,000 clones, over 70% of them singletons. The sequencing input was PBMCs. The receptors shown here come from a man aged 60 to 69 in good health and CMV-seronegative. Both conserved end residues are part of each CDR3. D genes are given only for firm matches. The size entry is marked missing in some rows and otherwise reads once, few, many or a size class.

V gene	D gene	clone size	J gene	CDR3 protein	CDR3 DNA
TRBV12-5	TRBD2	-	TRBJ2-7	CASGLARDYRDEQYF	TGTGCTAGTGGTTTGGCCCGGGACTACCGGGACGAGCAGTACTTC
TRBV7-2	-	-	TRBJ2-2	CASSLAPGLGELFF	TGTGCCAGCAGCTTAGCTCCAGGCCTCGGGGAGCTGTTTTTT
TRBV7-9	TRBD2	-	TRBJ2-5	CASSFLSWTSGQETQYF	TGTGCCAGCAGCTTTCTCTCCTGGACTAGCGGCCAAGAGACCCAGTACTTC
TRBV6-1	-	-	TRBJ1-1	CASSDHRMSEAFF	TGTGCCAGCAGTGATCACAGGATGTCTGAAGCTTTCTTT
TRBV30	TRBD1	few	TRBJ2-7	CAWNAGTGSYEQYF	TGTGCCTGGAACGCCGGGACAGGCTCCTACGAGCAGTACTTC
TRBV19	-	few	TRBJ1-2	CASSKGGAGGGYTF	TGTGCCAGTAGTAAAGGCGGAGCCGGCGGAGGCTACACCTTC
TRBV5-6	TRBD1	-	TRBJ1-6	CASSSGQFVAPLHF	TGTGCCAGCAGCTCGGGACAGTTCGTGGCACCCCTCCACTTT
TRBV5-6	-	-	TRBJ2-3	CASSLGGVTDTQYF	TGTGCCAGCAGCTTGGGGGGGGTGACAGATACGCAGTATTTT
TRBV6-1	TRBD1	-	TRBJ1-5	CASSVQATGVGQPQHF	TGTGCCAGCAGTGTCCAAGCGACAGGGGTAGGGCAGCCCCAGCATTTT
TRBV19	-	-	TRBJ1-1	CASSMRDGVTEAFF	TGTGCCAGTAGTATGCGGGACGGAGTCACTGAAGCTTTCTTT
TRBV7-2	-	-	TRBJ1-3	CASALDSAWGNTIYF	TGTGCCAGCGCGCTGGACAGCGCGTGGGGAAACACCATATATTTT
TRBV6-5	TRBD1	-	TRBJ2-7	CASSYSSGTGANGQYF	TGTGCCAGCAGTTACTCCTCCGGGACAGGGGCGAATGGGCAGTACTTC
TRBV2	-	-	TRBJ2-7	CASSALHQYEQYF	TGTGCCAGCAGTGCACTTCACCAATACGAGCAGTACTTC
TRBV6-6	-	-	TRBJ1-1	CASSYSIVGDDTEAFF	TGTGCCAGCAGTTACTCGATAGTAGGGGATGACACTGAAGCTTTCTTT
TRBV7-8	TRBD1	few	TRBJ2-7	CASSMGQLSSYEQYF	TGTGCCAGCAGCATGGGACAGCTAAGCTCCTACGAGCAGTACTTC
TRBV5-1	-	few	TRBJ2-5	CASSGSSTQETQYF	TGCGCCAGCAGCGGCTCCTCCACCCAAGAGACCCAGTACTTC
TRBV27	-	once	TRBJ2-2	CASSFPGGELFF	TGTGCCAGCAGTTTTCCGGGTGGGGAGCTGTTTTTT
TRBV10-1	TRBD2	-	TRBJ2-3	CARQRSHSGRAPNTDTQYF	TGCGCCAGACAACGATCACATAGCGGGAGGGCCCCTAACACAGATACGCAGTATTTT
TRBV10-1	TRBD1	few	TRBJ2-7	CASSPSGTAYEQYF	TGCGCCAGCAGCCCATCCGGGACAGCCTACGAGCAGTACTTC
TRBV25-1	-	-	TRBJ1-6	CASSRGQGSNSPLHF	TGTGCCAGCAGTCGGGGCCAGGGGTCGAATTCACCCCTCCACTTT
TRBV14	-	-	TRBJ1-4	CASSKGAIEKLFF	TGTGCCAGCAGCAAAGGCGCTATCGAAAAACTGTTTTTT
TRBV7-2	TRBD2	-	TRBJ2-7	CASSLQSSGGRDEQYF	TGTGCCAGCAGCTTACAGTCTAGCGGGGGGCGCGACGAGCAGTACTTC